Included here is one T cell receptor (beta chain) sequence, with context. Its specificity is unknown. This sample was taken from a study of graft-versus-host responses after intestinal transplantation. Study-level background: Among the recipients, transplants were multivisceral, liver-intestinal, or isolated intestinal. Anti-thymocyte globulin served as induction for all recipients, who then took tacrolimus and steroids for 3 to 4 years.

V dropped 0 bases and J dropped 5; count of bases not matched to a gene: 13. CDR1 MGHRA and CDR2 YSYEKL come from the germline V gene. This CDR3 is built from 18 residues. TCRdb's copy holds only in-frame clones and misses some; the assay was immunoSEQ multiplex PCR. The table shows 77,000 or so clones, with approximately 96% occurring only once. Study-wide points: Ileal or blood samples showed some GvH clones first, and such clones were also found in recipient marrow. Allografts carried high graft-versus-host to host-versus-graft clonal ratios in patients having graft-donor T cell macrochimerism.

This sequence was found in a human donor who received an intestinal transplant. The sequencing here drew on unstimulated CD8+ T cells sorted from spleen or lymph node cells, taken before intestinal transplant. This chain joins TRBV4-1 and TRBJ2-5; 9 positions agree with TRBD1. The CDR3 protein is CASSQDPPRDRVAETQYF. CDR3 bases: TGCGCCAGCAGCCAAGATCCGCCCCGGGACAGGGTGGCGGAGACCCAGTACTTC.